The rows below give T cell receptor beta chains drawn from one sample of a study of graft-versus-host responses after intestinal transplantation. Sequencing was performed with immunoSEQ multiplex PCR; in TCRdb, only in-frame clones are kept and a portion is missing. The sample includes 45,000 to 60,000 clones, about 93% of them seen just once. No antigen has been assigned to these receptors. The sequencing used unstimulated CD4+ T cells sorted from spleen or lymph node cells, collected before transplant. Source of these receptors: a human donor who was the organ donor for an intestinal transplant. The CDR3 runs from the conserved cysteine through the conserved F or W. The order of the fields is clone size, V gene, J gene, D gene, CDR3 DNA, CDR3 protein. The D gene is left open where the match is weak. The size entry is marked missing in some rows and otherwise reads once, few, many or a size class.

size: -; V: TRBV19; J: TRBJ1-6; D: -; DNA: TGTGCCAGTAGTCAAACGCCGGATTCACCCCTCCACTTT; CDR3: CASSQTPDSPLHF
size: -; V: TRBV5-4; J: TRBJ2-7; D: TRBD2; DNA: TGTGCCAGCAGCTTGGAAGTGGGACTAGCGGGAGTTAAAGCCTACGAGCAGTACTTC; CDR3: CASSLEVGLAGVKAYEQYF
size: -; V: TRBV19; J: TRBJ2-7; D: TRBD1; DNA: TGTGCCAGTAGGCGGACAGGGTCCTACGAGCAGTACTTC; CDR3: CASRRTGSYEQYF
size: -; V: TRBV11-3; J: TRBJ1-2; D: -; DNA: TGTGCCAGCAGCTATTGGAGAGTGGACTATGGCTACACCTTC; CDR3: CASSYWRVDYGYTF
size: -; V: TRBV6-5; J: TRBJ1-1; D: TRBD1; DNA: TGTGCCAGCAGTGAAGCGGGAGGCAGGGGGGCTTTCTTT; CDR3: CASSEAGGRGAFF
size: few; V: TRBV13; J: TRBJ1-4; D: -; DNA: TGTGCCAGCAGCTTTAGAGCGTTTGAAAAACTGTTTTTT; CDR3: CASSFRAFEKLFF
size: -; V: TRBV2; J: TRBJ1-3; D: -; DNA: TGTGCCAGCAGTGGACACTCTGGAAACACCATATATTTT; CDR3: CASSGHSGNTIYF
size: once; V: TRBV6-6; J: TRBJ2-7; D: TRBD1; DNA: TGTGCCAGCACCCGACAGGGGGCGGAACAGGAGCAGTACTTC; CDR3: CASTRQGAEQEQYF
size: -; V: TRBV6-5; J: TRBJ2-1; D: -; DNA: TGTGCCAGCAGCCGCCGGCCGGGATGGTACAATGAGCAGTTCTTC; CDR3: CASSRRPGWYNEQFF
size: -; V: TRBV11-2; J: TRBJ2-5; D: -; DNA: TGTGCCAGCAGCCCTCAGGAGCGGAGGCAACAAGAGACCCAGTACTTC; CDR3: CASSPQERRQQETQYF
size: -; V: TRBV7-9; J: TRBJ1-5; D: -; DNA: TGTGCCAGCAGCCCGCTATATAGCAATCAGCCCCAGCATTTT; CDR3: CASSPLYSNQPQHF
size: -; V: TRBV7-2; J: TRBJ2-7; D: -; DNA: TGTGCCAGCAGCTTATACGGGACTTCCTACGAGCAGTACTTC; CDR3: CASSLYGTSYEQYF
size: -; V: TRBV30; J: TRBJ1-4; D: -; DNA: TGTGCGGGGGGCTGGAGTAATGAAAAACTGTTTTTT; CDR3: CAGGWSNEKLFF
size: -; V: TRBV19; J: TRBJ1-5; D: -; DNA: TGTGCCAGTAGTACCTCTGACGGGGGCAATCAGCCCCAGCATTTT; CDR3: CASSTSDGGNQPQHF
size: -; V: TRBV16; J: TRBJ1-5; D: -; DNA: TGTGCCAGCAGCCAATCTGAAAATCAGCCCCAGCATTTT; CDR3: CASSQSENQPQHF
size: -; V: TRBV28; J: TRBJ2-1; D: TRBD2; DNA: TGTGCCAGCAGTCGAGCGGGACTAGCGGGAGAGCGGGAGCAGTTCTTC; CDR3: CASSRAGLAGEREQFF
size: -; V: TRBV5-6; J: TRBJ1-2; D: -; DNA: TGTGCCAGCAGCTTGTCGGAGACGTGGTACTATGGCTACACCTTC; CDR3: CASSLSETWYYGYTF
size: -; V: TRBV18; J: TRBJ2-7; D: -; DNA: TGTGCCAGCTCACCAAGGCCTACCAGCTCCTACGAGCAGTACTTC; CDR3: CASSPRPTSSYEQYF